A single sample is the source of the 2 T cell receptor beta chains below, sequenced in a study of blood T cell repertoires in COVID-19. Sequencing was performed with immunoSEQ multiplex PCR; in TCRdb, only in-frame clones are kept and a portion is missing. The sample lists about 300,000 clones; under 90% were seen once. The sequenced material came from peripheral blood. Receptors were obtained from a woman aged 30 to 39 with COVID-19, enrolled during active disease.

The gene calls are TRBV3-1 (or the pseudogene TRBV3-2) and TRBJ1-1; unclear D gene. CDR1 and CDR2 from the germline V gene are LGHDT and YNNKEL (reference sequence). This CDR3 contains 14 residues. V lost 3 bases and J 11 bases, leaving 19 bases between the germline ends. CDR3 DNA sequence: TGTGCCAGCAGCCAGGGCGGACGGGGAAATGGGGCTTTCTTT. Translating gives CASSQGGRGNGAFF.

This chain uses TRBV2 with TRBJ1-1, with 7 bases that match TRBD1. The CDR3 is 14 residues long. The V gene end was trimmed by 4 bases and the J gene end by 5 bases; junction bases not matched to a gene: 7. CDR1 and CDR2 from the germline V gene are SNHLY and FYNNEI. The CDR3 DNA is TGTGCCAGCAGTGGACAGGGTCTTTGGACTGAAGCTTTCTTT. Translation: CASSGQGLWTEAFF.